A single sample gave rise to the 5 T cell receptor beta chains below, sequenced in a study of cytomegalovirus exposure and HLA in healthy donors. In the PCR, 60 Vbeta and 13 Jbeta primers were used. Sequenced by immunoSEQ multiplex PCR; TCRdb stores in-frame clones only, minus some. The data hold 120,000 or so clones, with 75% to 90% observed a single time. The sample was PBMCs. These receptors all come from a man between 25 and 39 years old in good health and CMV-seronegative.

This clone was detected only a few times. This sequence joins TRBV5-1 and TRBJ1-2; D might be TRBD1 (6 bases). The germline V gene has CDR1 SGHRS and CDR2 YFSETQ. CDR3 length: 14 amino acids. The V end lost 4 bases, the J end lost 4 bases, and 14 bases lay between the germline ends. The CDR3 here is CASSGQGRVYGYTF. As DNA, the CDR3 is TGCGCCAGCAGCGGGCAGGGGCGAGTCTATGGCTACACCTTC.

The chain links TRBV30 to TRBJ1-1, with D possibly TRBD1 on 6 matching bases. The CDR3 extends over 15 amino acids. CDR1 and CDR2 (germline): GTSNPN, SVGIG (reference sequence). Trimming cost V 2 bases and J 1 base, with 14 bases left between them. This CDR3 is CAWSRPTGPNTEAFF. The CDR3 nucleotides are TGTGCCTGGAGTAGACCGACAGGCCCGAACACTGAAGCTTTCTTT.

The CDR3 nucleotides read TGTGCCAGCAGTTTAGAGGGTCATAGCAATCAGCCCCAGCATTTT. Residues: CASSLEGHSNQPQHF. The rearrangement links TRBV28 to TRBJ1-5; D remains unclear. From germline, CDR1 is MDHEN and CDR2 SYDVKM. Trimming removed 2 bases at V and 0 bases at J, with 8 bases between. This CDR3 region has 15 residues. Using reference TRBV28 and TRBJ1-5 for the parts outside the CDR3, the full variable domain is DVKVTQSSRYLVKRTGEKVFLECVQDMDHENMFWYRQDPGLGLRLIYFSYDVKMKEKGDIPEGYSVSREKKERFSLILESASTNQTSMYLCASSLEGHSNQPQHFGDGTRLSIL.

V and J are TRBV19 and TRBJ2-7; D unclear. This CDR3 has 13 residues. Germline CDR1 and CDR2: LNHDA and SQIVND (reference sequence). The V gene lost 5 bases and the J gene lost 0 bases, with 8 bases spanning the gap. The CDR3 is CASSPKSSYEQYF. The CDR3 DNA reads TGTGCCAGTAGTCCTAAGAGCTCCTACGAGCAGTACTTC.

CDR3 bases: TGTGCCAGCAGCTTTACTTTTTTCAATGAGCAGTTCTTC. This gives the protein CASSFTFFNEQFF. The chain uses TRBV11-3 and TRBJ2-1, with unresolved D. The germline gives CDR1 SGHNT, CDR2 YENEEA. Trimming removed 3 bases from V and 6 bases from J, with 9 bases in between. The CDR3 consists of 13 residues.